A single sample is the source of the 17 T cell receptor beta chains below, sequenced in a study of T cell responses to AZD1222 COVID-19 vaccine. Clones were sequenced by immunoSEQ multiplex PCR, and TCRdb holds only the in-frame ones, with some missing. The sample carries under 250,000 clones, 90% to 95% recorded once. Sample: peripheral blood, taken on day 0 of MenACWY control vaccination. These receptors originate from an adult in good health.

The rearrangement joins TRBV9 to TRBJ2-1; 7 bases fit TRBD2. Germline values: CDR1 SGDLS, CDR2 YYNGEE. After removal of 8 bases from V and 1 base from J, the junction contained 3 bases not matched to a gene. This CDR3 region has 13 residues. CDR3 in DNA: TGTGCCAGTGGGGGGGTGTCCTACAATGAGCAGTTCTTC. It encodes CASGGVSYNEQFF. Supplemented by reference TRBV9 and TRBJ2-1, the full variable domain reads DSGVTQTPKHLITATGQRVTLRCSPRSGDLSVYWYQQSLDQGLQFLIQYYNGEERAKGNILERFSAQQFPDLHSELNLSSLELGDSALYFCASGGVSYNEQFFGPGTRLTVL.

The chain has TRBV4-1 and TRBJ2-7, with 8 bases lining up with TRBD2. In germline, CDR1 is MGHRA, CDR2 YSYEKL. The CDR3 consists of 17 residues. Trimming took 0 bases from V and 6 from J; bases not matched to a gene: 13. This CDR3 is CASSQDVSSGQVGEQYF. DNA for the CDR3: TGCGCCAGCAGCCAAGATGTGTCTAGCGGGCAGGTTGGCGAGCAGTACTTC.

Only one count was recorded for this clone. The chain employs TRBV6-4 and TRBJ1-6; 9 positions match TRBD1. This CDR3 region has 15 residues. After removal of 0 bases from V and 7 bases from J, the junction contained 1 base not matched to a gene. Per germline, CDR1 MRHNA and CDR2 SNTAGT. The CDR3, as DNA: TGTGCCAGCAGTGACTCACAGGGGGCCAATTCACCCCTCCACTTT. Its translation: CASSDSQGANSPLHF.

The chain has TRBV7-2 and TRBJ2-7, with TRBD1 as a possible D gene (5 bases). Trimming took 5 bases from V and 2 from J, leaving 10 bases between them. The CDR3 runs to 13 residues. Germline CDR1 SGHTA, CDR2 FQGNSA. The DNA of the CDR3 is TGTGCCAGCAGCCTACAGGTTACCTACGAGCAGTACTTC. Encoded protein: CASSLQVTYEQYF.

J is TRBJ1-1 and V is TRBV5-1; 9 nucleotides line up with TRBD1. This CDR3 spans 14 amino acids. The germline gives CDR1 SGHRS, CDR2 YFSETQ. Trimming at V came to 4 bases and at J to 1 base, leaving 2 bases not matched to a gene. The CDR3 nucleotides read TGCGCCAGCAGCGCGACAGGGGGGAACACTGAAGCTTTCTTT. Translating it yields CASSATGGNTEAFF.

The chain links TRBV6-5 to TRBJ1-1; tentative D call: TRBD1 (6 bases). V was shortened by 0 bases and J by 7 bases, with 15 bases between the two germline ends. Germline V gene data show CDR1 as MNHEY and CDR2 as SVGAGI. The CDR3 runs 15 residues. The CDR3 spells CASSYSILGQSEAFF. CDR3 bases: TGTGCCAGCAGTTACTCGATTCTGGGACAAAGTGAAGCTTTCTTT.

J is TRBJ1-6 and V is TRBV9; unclear D gene. The CDR3 covers 13 residues. CDR1 SGDLS and CDR2 YYNGEE come from the germline V gene. V shed 3 bases and J shed 5 bases, with 6 bases lying between them. CDR3 DNA: TGTGCCAGCAGCGCGAGTAATAATTCACCCCTCCACTTT. This codes for CASSASNNSPLHF.

This clone was observed a single time. Other nucleotide sequences from this sample produce the same CDR3. Here the CDR3 reads CAIRGGAGAMGDTQYF. The CDR3 DNA follows: TGTGCCATCAGGGGCGGAGCGGGGGCCATGGGAGATACGCAGTATTTT. The rearrangement uses TRBV10-3 and TRBJ2-3; TRBD2 matches 8 bases. Germline V gene data show CDR1 as ENHRY and CDR2 as SYGVKD. The CDR3 loop spans 16 amino acids. V shed 6 bases and J 5 bases; nucleotides not matched to a gene: 13.

The gene calls are TRBV30 and TRBJ1-2; D gene unclear. Germline CDR1 reads GTSNPN; CDR2 reads SVGIG (reference sequence). The CDR3 has 10 residues. Trimming removed 2 bases at V and 12 bases at J, with 10 bases between. The CDR3 region is CAWSLRRDTF. For the CDR3, the DNA is TGTGCCTGGAGTCTCCGGAGAGACACCTTC.

The J gene is TRBJ1-2, the V gene TRBV18, with D perhaps matching TRBD1 (5 bases). The CDR3 is made up of 15 amino acids. Per the germline V gene, CDR1 is KGHSH and CDR2 is LQKENI. Trimming left V 2 bases short and J 0 bases short, with 10 bases between. The CDR3 reads CASSPGAGPNYGYTF. The CDR3 DNA follows: TGTGCCAGCTCACCAGGGGCAGGGCCTAACTATGGCTACACCTTC.

The chain recombines TRBV6-6 with TRBJ2-1; a weak D match, TRBD1 (5 bases). Germline V gene sequence: CDR1 MNHNY, CDR2 SVGAGI (reference sequence). Trimming stripped 7 bases from V and 1 base from J, with 5 bases between. This CDR3 comprises 12 residues. CDR3 DNA: TGTGCCAGCACAGGGTCCTACAATGAGCAGTTCTTC. It specifies CASTGSYNEQFF.

The V call is TRBV5-4, the J call TRBJ1-1; no clear D. CDR3 size: 15 residues. CDR1 is SGHNT and CDR2 is YYREEE in the germline V gene (reference sequence). Trimming took 0 bases from V and 1 from J, leaving 10 bases between them. The chain's CDR3 is CASSLVGRTNTEAFF. CDR3 nucleotides: TGTGCCAGCAGCTTGGTCGGGCGTACGAACACTGAAGCTTTCTTT.

The rearrangement uses TRBV6-6 and TRBJ1-3; D not certain. CDR3 size: 18 residues. In germline, CDR1 is MNHNY, CDR2 SVGAGI (reference sequence). The ends were cut back, 5 bases at V and 0 bases at J, with 20 bases in the middle. The CDR3 loop is CASSPLSRGGYSGNTIYF. CDR3 sequence (DNA): TGTGCCAGCAGTCCCCTATCCCGCGGCGGTTACTCTGGAAACACCATATATTTT.

In its sample, this clone was seen once. The chain employs TRBV27 and TRBJ1-1, with a tentative D call TRBD1 (6 bases). Trimming shortened V by 2 bases and J by 4 bases, and 14 bases separated the two germline ends. The CDR3 covers 15 residues. The germline CDR1 and CDR2 sequences are MNHEY and SMNVEV (reference sequence). CDR3 nucleotides: TGTGCCAGCAGTTTAAACCCAGGGGTAGTCACTGAAGCTTTCTTT. It encodes CASSLNPGVVTEAFF.

V is TRBV6-5 and J is TRBJ1-5, with a tentative D call TRBD1 (5 bases). Deletions cut 4 bases from V and 3 bases from J, with 13 bases between. This CDR3 is 15 amino acids long. CDR1 is MNHEY, CDR2 SVGAGI, per germline. Here the CDR3 reads CASSSRETPNQPQHF. CDR3 sequence (DNA): TGTGCCAGCAGTTCCAGGGAAACCCCCAATCAGCCCCAGCATTTT.

This rearrangement joins TRBV29-1 to TRBJ1-1; no clear D. The CDR3 has 12 residues. V lost 2 bases and J 4 bases, leaving 8 bases between the germline ends. Germline V gene data show CDR1 as SQVTM and CDR2 as ANQGSEA. In DNA form, the CDR3 reads TGCAGCGTTGAACAAGTGGGCACTGAAGCTTTCTTT. Amino acids: CSVEQVGTEAFF.

Here the CDR3 reads CASTAGGNTEAFF. CDR3 in DNA: TGTGCCAGCACCGCCGGGGGGAACACTGAAGCTTTCTTT. The chain uses TRBV28 and TRBJ1-1; tentative D call: TRBD1 (5 bases). The CDR3 covers 13 residues. Germline lookup yields CDR1 MDHEN and CDR2 SYDVKM. The germline V and J ends were trimmed by 7 bases and 1 base, with 10 bases remaining between them.